These 8 T cell receptor beta chains came from one sample sequenced in a study of response to subunit inactivated influenza vaccine. MiXCR, applied by TCRdb to the RT-PCR reads, yields one record per CDR3 protein. The repertoire holds approximately 200,000 distinct CDR3 sequences, with approximately 14% as singletons. The sample was CD8+ T cells sorted from PBMCs, taken roughly 5 days after vaccination. These receptors came from a man aged 45-65 years who received an inactivated influenza vaccine.

The V call is TRBV5-6, the J call TRBJ2-3; D may be TRBD1 (6 bases). This CDR3 comprises 15 residues. Deletions cut 3 bases from V and 2 bases from J, with 13 bases between. From germline, CDR1 is SGHDT and CDR2 YYEEEE. CDR3: CASSYPRGPTDTQYF. As DNA, the CDR3 is TGTGCCAGCAGCTATCCCAGGGGACCCACAGATACGCAGTATTTT.

V usage is TRBV3-1 and J usage is TRBJ2-5; 7 bases map to TRBD2. Germline lookup yields CDR1 LGHDT and CDR2 YNNKEL (reference sequence). The CDR3 length is 15 residues. V trimming: 4 bases; J trimming: 5 bases; junction bases outside the gene matches: 10. This CDR3 is CASSPLGREEETQYF. In DNA form, the CDR3 reads TGTGCCAGCAGCCCACTGGGACGGGAGGAGGAGACCCAGTACTTC.

In its sample, this clonotype was seen a few times. The V call is TRBV6-1, the J call TRBJ2-1, with D unresolved. The CDR3 length is 13 residues. Trimming removed 5 bases from V and 7 bases from J, with 12 bases in between. Per the germline V gene, CDR1 is MNHNS and CDR2 is SASEGT. The CDR3 DNA reads TGTGCCAGCAGTAAGGACCCCCAGAATGAGCAGTTCTTC. Its translation is CASSKDPQNEQFF.

This rearrangement joins TRBV20-1 to TRBJ2-7; tentatively, D is TRBD2 (5 bases). The CDR3 contains 16 residues. Germline CDR1 and CDR2: DFQATT and SNEGSKA (reference sequence). The V end lost 1 base, the J end lost 3 bases, and 19 bases lay between the germline ends. CDR3 amino acids: CSARGSGGSEGYEQYF. Written as DNA, the CDR3 is TGCAGTGCTAGAGGCTCAGGCGGGTCGGAAGGCTACGAGCAGTACTTC.

This clonotype occurred a few times. V usage is TRBV7-9 and J usage is TRBJ2-3, with TRBD2 matching 7 bases. Germline CDR1 SEHNR, CDR2 FQNEAQ (reference sequence). V was pared by 11 bases and J by 5 bases, with 19 bases of the junction left unmatched. CDR3 length: 16 amino acids. The CDR3 loop reads CAHQGAGRVVGDTQYF. The CDR3 DNA sequence: TGTGCCCACCAGGGAGCGGGAAGAGTGGTGGGAGATACGCAGTATTTT.

The gene calls are TRBV27 and TRBJ1-5; no definite D call. The CDR3 is 14 amino acids. The germline gives CDR1 MNHEY, CDR2 SMNVEV (reference sequence). Between the trimmed V and J ends, which lost 3 bases and 4 bases, there was a span of 10 bases. This CDR3 is CASSFYGSNQPQHF. DNA of the CDR3: TGTGCCAGCAGTTTCTATGGGAGTAATCAGCCCCAGCATTTT.

This clonotype turned up a few times. The V gene is TRBV30, the J gene TRBJ2-2; the D call may be TRBD1 or TRBD2 (5 bases each). Trimming cost V 2 bases and J 6 bases, with 10 bases left between them. Germline loops: CDR1 GTSNPN, CDR2 SVGIG (reference sequence). The CDR3 is made up of 13 amino acids. The CDR3 bases are TGTGCCTGGAGTAGGCTGGGGGCCGGGGAGCTGTTTTTT. This sequence encodes CAWSRLGAGELFF.

This clonotype turned up a few times. The chain uses TRBV9 and TRBJ1-4, with D perhaps matching TRBD1 (5 bases). This CDR3 spans 13 amino acids. Germline CDR1 reads SGDLS; CDR2 reads YYNGEE. The germline V and J ends were trimmed by 4 bases and 10 bases, with 14 bases remaining between them. The CDR3 DNA reads TGTGCCAGCAGCCCGTCTGGGGCAGGAAAACTGTTTTTT. It encodes CASSPSGAGKLFF.